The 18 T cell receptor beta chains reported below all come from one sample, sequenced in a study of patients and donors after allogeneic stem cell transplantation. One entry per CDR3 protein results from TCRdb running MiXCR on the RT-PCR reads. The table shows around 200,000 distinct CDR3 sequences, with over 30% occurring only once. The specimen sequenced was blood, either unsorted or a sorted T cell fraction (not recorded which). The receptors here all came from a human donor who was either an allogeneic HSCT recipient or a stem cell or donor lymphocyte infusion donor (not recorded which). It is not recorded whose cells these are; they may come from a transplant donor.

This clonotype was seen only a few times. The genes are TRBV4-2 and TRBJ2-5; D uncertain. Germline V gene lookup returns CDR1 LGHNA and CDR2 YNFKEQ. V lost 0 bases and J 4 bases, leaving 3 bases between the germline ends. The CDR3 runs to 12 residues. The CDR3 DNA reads TGTGCCAGCAGCCAAGATCGAGAGACCCAGTACTTC. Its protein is CASSQDRETQYF.

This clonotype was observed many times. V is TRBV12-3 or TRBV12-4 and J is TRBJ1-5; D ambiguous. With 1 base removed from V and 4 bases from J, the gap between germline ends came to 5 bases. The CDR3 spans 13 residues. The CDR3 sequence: CASSLGQNQPQHF. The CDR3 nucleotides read TGTGCCAGCAGTTTAGGGCAGAATCAGCCCCAGCATTTT.

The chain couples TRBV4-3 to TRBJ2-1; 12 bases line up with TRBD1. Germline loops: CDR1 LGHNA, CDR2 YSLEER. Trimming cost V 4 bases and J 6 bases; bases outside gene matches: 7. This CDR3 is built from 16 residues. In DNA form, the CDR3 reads TGCGCCAGCAGCCCCTTGGGACAGGGGGCGCGCAATGAGCAGTTCTTC. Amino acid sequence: CASSPLGQGARNEQFF.

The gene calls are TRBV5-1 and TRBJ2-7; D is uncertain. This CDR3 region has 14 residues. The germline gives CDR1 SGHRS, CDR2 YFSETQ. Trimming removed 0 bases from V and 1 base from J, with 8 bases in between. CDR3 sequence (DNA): TGCGCCAGCAGCTTGGTTGATGGGTCCTACGAGCAGTACTTC. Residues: CASSLVDGSYEQYF.

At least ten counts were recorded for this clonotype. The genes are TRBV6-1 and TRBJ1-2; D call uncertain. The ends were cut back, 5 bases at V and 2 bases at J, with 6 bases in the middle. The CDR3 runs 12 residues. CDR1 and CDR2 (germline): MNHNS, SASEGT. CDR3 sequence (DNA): TGTGCCAGCAGTCGAGACAACTATGGCTACACCTTC. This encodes CASSRDNYGYTF.

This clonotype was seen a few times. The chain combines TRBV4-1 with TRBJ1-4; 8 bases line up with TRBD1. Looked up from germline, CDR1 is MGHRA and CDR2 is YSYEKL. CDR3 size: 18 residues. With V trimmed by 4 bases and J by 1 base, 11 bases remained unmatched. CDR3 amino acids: CASSRGTGKIRTNEKLFF. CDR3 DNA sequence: TGCGCCAGCAGCCGCGGGACAGGAAAAATCAGAACTAATGAAAAACTGTTTTTT.

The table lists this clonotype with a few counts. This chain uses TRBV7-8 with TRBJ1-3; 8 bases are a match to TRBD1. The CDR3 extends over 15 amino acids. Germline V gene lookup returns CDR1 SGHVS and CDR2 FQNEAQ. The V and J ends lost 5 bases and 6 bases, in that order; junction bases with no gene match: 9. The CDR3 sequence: CASSRGQGALNTIYF. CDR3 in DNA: TGTGCCAGCAGCCGGGGGCAGGGGGCTTTAAACACCATATATTTT.

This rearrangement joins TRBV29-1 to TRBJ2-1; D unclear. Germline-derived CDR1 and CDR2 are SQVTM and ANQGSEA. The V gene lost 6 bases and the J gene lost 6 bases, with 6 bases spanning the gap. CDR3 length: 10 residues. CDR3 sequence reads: CSVDANEQFF. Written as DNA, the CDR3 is TGCAGCGTCGACGCCAATGAGCAGTTCTTC.

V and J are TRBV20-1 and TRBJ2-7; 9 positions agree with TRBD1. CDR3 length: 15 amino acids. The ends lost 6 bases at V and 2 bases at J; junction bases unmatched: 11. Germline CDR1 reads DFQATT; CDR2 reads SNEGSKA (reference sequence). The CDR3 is CSALTTGTGPYEQYF. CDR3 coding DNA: TGCAGTGCCTTGACGACCGGGACAGGGCCCTACGAGCAGTACTTC.

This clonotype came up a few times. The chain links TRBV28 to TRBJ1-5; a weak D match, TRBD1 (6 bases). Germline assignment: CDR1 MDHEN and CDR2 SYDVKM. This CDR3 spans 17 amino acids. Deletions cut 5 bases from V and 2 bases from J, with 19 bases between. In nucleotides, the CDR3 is TGTGCCAGCAGTCAAGTTCAGGGGACGTTCGGCAATCAGCCCCAGCATTTT. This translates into CASSQVQGTFGNQPQHF.

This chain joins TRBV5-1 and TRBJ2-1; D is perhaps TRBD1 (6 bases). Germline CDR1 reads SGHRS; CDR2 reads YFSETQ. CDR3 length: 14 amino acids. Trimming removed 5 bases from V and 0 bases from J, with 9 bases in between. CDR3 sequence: CASRTGASYNEQFF. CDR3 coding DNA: TGCGCCAGCAGGACAGGAGCCTCCTACAATGAGCAGTTCTTC.

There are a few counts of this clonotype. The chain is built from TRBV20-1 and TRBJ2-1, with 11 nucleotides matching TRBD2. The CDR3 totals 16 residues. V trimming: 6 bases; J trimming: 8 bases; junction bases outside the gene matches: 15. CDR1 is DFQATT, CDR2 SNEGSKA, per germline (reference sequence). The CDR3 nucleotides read TGCAGTGCGTCAGACGGGATGGTAGCGGGAGGGGATGAGCAGTTCTTC. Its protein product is CSASDGMVAGGDEQFF.

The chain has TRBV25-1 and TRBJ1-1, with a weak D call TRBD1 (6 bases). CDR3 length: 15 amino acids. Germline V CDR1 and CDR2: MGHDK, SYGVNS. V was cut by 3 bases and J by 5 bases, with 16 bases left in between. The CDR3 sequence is CASSDTRGEWTEAFF. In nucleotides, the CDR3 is TGTGCCAGCAGTGACACGAGGGGGGAGTGGACTGAAGCTTTCTTT. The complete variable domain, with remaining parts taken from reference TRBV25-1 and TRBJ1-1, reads EADIYQTPRYLVIGTGKKITLECSQTMGHDKMYWYQQDPGMELHLIHYSYGVNSTEKGDLSSESTVSRIRTEHFPLTLESARPSHTSQYLCASSDTRGEWTEAFFGQGTRLTVV.

Written as DNA, the CDR3 is TGTGCCAGCAGTCTAGGGGCTAGAGAAAAACTGTTTTTT. This encodes CASSLGAREKLFF. This chain joins TRBV7-2 and TRBJ1-4; D is perhaps TRBD1 (5 bases). The CDR3 length is 13 residues. Per the germline V gene, CDR1 is SGHTA and CDR2 is FQGNSA. V gave up 6 bases and J gave up 8 bases, with 13 bases separating them.

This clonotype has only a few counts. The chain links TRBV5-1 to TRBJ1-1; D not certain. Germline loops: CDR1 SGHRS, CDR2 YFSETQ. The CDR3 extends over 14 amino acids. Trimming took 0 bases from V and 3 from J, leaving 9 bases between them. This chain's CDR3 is CASSLGWLDTEAFF. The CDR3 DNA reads TGCGCCAGCAGCTTGGGGTGGCTGGACACTGAAGCTTTCTTT.

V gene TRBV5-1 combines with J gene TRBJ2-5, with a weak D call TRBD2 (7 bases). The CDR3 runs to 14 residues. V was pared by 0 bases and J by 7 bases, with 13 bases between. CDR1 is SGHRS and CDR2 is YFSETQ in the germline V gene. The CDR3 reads CASSLEGGPGTQYF. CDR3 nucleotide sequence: TGCGCCAGCAGCTTGGAGGGGGGGCCTGGGACCCAGTACTTC.

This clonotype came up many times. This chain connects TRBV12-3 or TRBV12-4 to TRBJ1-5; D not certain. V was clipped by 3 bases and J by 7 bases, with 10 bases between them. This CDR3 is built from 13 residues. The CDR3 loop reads CASSLNRDQPQHF. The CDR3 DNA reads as TGTGCCAGCAGTTTGAACAGAGACCAGCCCCAGCATTTT.

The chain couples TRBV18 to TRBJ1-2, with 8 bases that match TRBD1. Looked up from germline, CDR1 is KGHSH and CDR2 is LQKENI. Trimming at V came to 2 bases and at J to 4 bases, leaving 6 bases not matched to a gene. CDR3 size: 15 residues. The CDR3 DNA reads TGTGCCAGCTCACCAAATACAGGGGGGAGCTATGGCTACACCTTC. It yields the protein CASSPNTGGSYGYTF.